The rows below give T cell receptor beta chains drawn from one sample of a study of T-cell reconstitution after alpha-beta-depleted transplantation in children. TCRdb fed the PCR reads into MiXCR, producing one record per CDR3 protein. The sample yields around 250,000 distinct CDR3 sequences, roughly 9.5% seen once. Specimen: PBMCs from the stem cell graft donor, collected from the stem cell graft. These receptors were collected from a human donor who donated a stem cell graft to a child with SCID. CDR3s include the opening cysteine and the closing phenylalanine or tryptophan. Each record gives: D gene, CDR3 length, V gene, clone size, J gene, CDR3 protein, CDR3 DNA. D genes are given only for firm matches. Where a row states a size, it is once, few, many or the class of an expanded clone; other rows omit it.

d_gene: NA; len: 16; v_gene: TRBV11-2; abundance: few; j_gene: TRBJ2-5; CDR3aa: CASSVPSLESQETQYF; CDR3nt: TGTGCCAGCAGCGTCCCCTCACTAGAGAGCCAAGAGACCCAGTACTTC
d_gene: NA; len: 12; v_gene: TRBV29-1; abundance: NA; j_gene: TRBJ1-2; CDR3aa: CSGGRVGYGYTF; CDR3nt: TGCAGCGGGGGCAGGGTGGGCTATGGCTACACCTTC
d_gene: NA; len: 12; v_gene: TRBV29-1; abundance: NA; j_gene: TRBJ2-2; CDR3aa: CSVDGNTGELFF; CDR3nt: TGCAGCGTTGACGGGAACACCGGGGAGCTGTTTTTT
d_gene: NA; len: 12; v_gene: TRBV4-2; abundance: NA; j_gene: TRBJ1-6; CDR3aa: CASSRVGSPLHF; CDR3nt: TGTGCCAGCAGCCGGGTGGGTTCACCCCTCCACTTT
d_gene: NA; len: 14; v_gene: TRBV4-2; abundance: NA; j_gene: TRBJ2-3; CDR3aa: CASSQDARPDTQYF; CDR3nt: TGTGCCAGCAGCCAAGACGCGCGCCCAGATACGCAGTATTTT
d_gene: NA; len: 17; v_gene: TRBV4-1; abundance: few; j_gene: TRBJ2-3; CDR3aa: CASSGQALLSDTDTQYF; CDR3nt: TGCGCCAGCAGTGGGCAGGCCCTCCTGTCCGACACAGATACGCAGTATTTT
d_gene: TRBD1; len: 15; v_gene: TRBV9; abundance: few; j_gene: TRBJ2-2; CDR3aa: CASSVEDRATGELFF; CDR3nt: TGTGCCAGCAGCGTAGAAGACAGGGCCACCGGGGAGCTGTTTTTT
d_gene: NA; len: 11; v_gene: TRBV6-1; abundance: NA; j_gene: TRBJ1-1; CDR3aa: CASSEGRVAFF; CDR3nt: TGTGCCAGCAGTGAAGGGAGGGTTGCTTTCTTT
d_gene: TRBD2; len: 16; v_gene: TRBV20-1; abundance: NA; j_gene: TRBJ2-7; CDR3aa: CSASPSLAGYEGEQYF; CDR3nt: TGCAGTGCTAGTCCTTCACTAGCGGGTTATGAGGGGGAGCAGTACTTC
d_gene: NA; len: 14; v_gene: TRBV20-1; abundance: many; j_gene: TRBJ1-1; CDR3aa: CSARSPWKNTEAFF; CDR3nt: TGCAGTGCTAGAAGTCCATGGAAGAACACTGAAGCTTTCTTT
d_gene: NA; len: 14; v_gene: TRBV10-3; abundance: many; j_gene: TRBJ1-1; CDR3aa: CAISTGPGGTEAFF; CDR3nt: TGTGCCATCAGTACCGGCCCAGGCGGCACTGAAGCTTTCTTT
d_gene: TRBD1; len: 14; v_gene: TRBV19; abundance: NA; j_gene: TRBJ1-1; CDR3aa: CASSKSGQAGEAFF; CDR3nt: TGTGCCAGTAGTAAGTCCGGACAGGCAGGGGAAGCTTTCTTT
d_gene: TRBD1; len: 14; v_gene: TRBV9; abundance: NA; j_gene: TRBJ2-7; CDR3aa: CASSTRDRDHEQYF; CDR3nt: TGTGCCAGCAGCACACGGGACAGGGACCACGAGCAGTACTTC
d_gene: TRBD2; len: 15; v_gene: TRBV7-6; abundance: NA; j_gene: TRBJ2-1; CDR3aa: CASSLGLVGNNEQFF; CDR3nt: TGTGCCAGCAGCTTGGGACTAGTAGGGAACAATGAGCAGTTCTTC
d_gene: TRBD2; len: 17; v_gene: TRBV7-8; abundance: few; j_gene: TRBJ2-7; CDR3aa: CASSFPTSGVLSYEQYF; CDR3nt: TGTGCCAGCAGCTTTCCGACTAGCGGGGTACTCTCCTACGAGCAGTACTTC
d_gene: NA; len: 13; v_gene: TRBV5-1; abundance: few; j_gene: TRBJ1-2; CDR3aa: CASSLDRVEGYTF; CDR3nt: TGCGCCAGCAGCTTGGACAGGGTTGAAGGCTACACCTTC
d_gene: TRBD2; len: 17; v_gene: TRBV20-1; abundance: NA; j_gene: TRBJ2-1; CDR3aa: CSAVMDLAGDSYNEQFF; CDR3nt: TGCAGTGCTGTAATGGATCTAGCGGGGGACTCCTACAATGAGCAGTTCTTC
d_gene: TRBD1; len: 13; v_gene: TRBV29-1; abundance: many; j_gene: TRBJ2-5; CDR3aa: CSVADRSVKTQYF; CDR3nt: TGCAGCGTAGCGGACAGGTCCGTGAAGACCCAGTACTTC
d_gene: NA; len: 15; v_gene: TRBV6-5; abundance: NA; j_gene: TRBJ2-2; CDR3aa: CASSYFSPNTGELFF; CDR3nt: TGTGCCAGCAGTTACTTTTCCCCGAACACCGGGGAGCTGTTTTTT
d_gene: TRBD2; len: 16; v_gene: TRBV4-1; abundance: NA; j_gene: TRBJ2-2; CDR3aa: CASSQAGGPGTGELFF; CDR3nt: TGCGCCAGCAGCCAAGCGGGGGGGCCCGGGACCGGGGAGCTGTTTTTT
d_gene: NA; len: 14; v_gene: TRBV25-1; abundance: many; j_gene: TRBJ2-1; CDR3aa: CASSELGVSARRVF; CDR3nt: TGTGCCAGCAGTGAATTAGGAGTGTCGGCTCGCCGGGTCTTC
d_gene: NA; len: 15; v_gene: TRBV29-1; abundance: few; j_gene: TRBJ2-7; CDR3aa: CSVEEGNRAGDEQYF; CDR3nt: TGCAGCGTTGAAGAGGGCAACAGGGCCGGTGACGAGCAGTACTTC
d_gene: TRBD1; len: 13; v_gene: TRBV20-1; abundance: NA; j_gene: TRBJ1-1; CDR3aa: CSARGQSGTEAFF; CDR3nt: TGCAGTGCTAGGGGACAGTCGGGCACTGAAGCTTTCTTT
d_gene: NA; len: 14; v_gene: TRBV12-3/TRBV12-4; abundance: few; j_gene: TRBJ1-2; CDR3aa: CASRPGASTYGYTF; CDR3nt: TGTGCCAGCAGGCCCGGGGCATCAACCTATGGCTACACCTTC
d_gene: TRBD2; len: 14; v_gene: TRBV5-1; abundance: few; j_gene: TRBJ2-1; CDR3aa: CASSPSGGLGEQFF; CDR3nt: TGCGCCAGCAGCCCTAGCGGGGGGCTAGGTGAGCAGTTCTTC
d_gene: NA; len: 16; v_gene: TRBV5-1; abundance: few; j_gene: TRBJ2-3; CDR3aa: CASSLASLASADTQYF; CDR3nt: TGCGCCAGCAGCTTGGCCTCACTAGCATCCGCAGATACGCAGTATTTT
d_gene: TRBD1; len: 13; v_gene: TRBV20-1; abundance: many; j_gene: TRBJ2-7; CDR3aa: CSARTGGLYEQYF; CDR3nt: TGCAGTGCTCGGACAGGGGGATTGTACGAGCAGTACTTC
d_gene: TRBD1; len: 17; v_gene: TRBV7-7; abundance: many; j_gene: TRBJ2-2; CDR3aa: CASSQSAGGLNTGELFF; CDR3nt: TGTGCCAGCAGTCAAAGTGCAGGGGGCTTGAACACCGGGGAGCTGTTTTTT
d_gene: TRBD1; len: 16; v_gene: TRBV20-1; abundance: NA; j_gene: TRBJ1-6; CDR3aa: CSASLRLGQGNSPLHF; CDR3nt: TGCAGTGCTAGTCTTCGGTTGGGACAGGGGAACTCACCCCTCCACTTT
d_gene: NA; len: 11; v_gene: TRBV20-1; abundance: many; j_gene: TRBJ1-4; CDR3aa: CSAFKGEKLFF; CDR3nt: TGCAGTGCTTTTAAGGGGGAAAAACTGTTTTTT
d_gene: TRBD1; len: 15; v_gene: TRBV12-3/TRBV12-4; abundance: few; j_gene: TRBJ2-1; CDR3aa: CASSLGQGADNEQFF; CDR3nt: TGTGCCAGCAGCCTAGGACAGGGGGCTGATAATGAGCAGTTCTTC